These 2 T cell receptor beta chains share one sample of origin, sequenced in a study of shared clonotypes between healthy human individuals. Libraries were prepared by immunoSEQ multiplex PCR; TCRdb keeps only in-frame clonotypes and omits some of them. The profile shows approximately 980,000 clones, more than 75% of them singletons. Source material: memory CD4+ T cells sorted from blood. Described subset: CD45RA-negative fraction. Every receptor here comes from a man aged 18 to 29 in good health.

The chain carries TRBV19 and TRBJ2-1; TRBD2 matches at 7 bases. CDR3 length: 17 amino acids. Unmatched junction bases numbered 6, after V lost 1 base and J lost 0 bases. CDR1 LNHDA and CDR2 SQIVND come from the germline V gene (reference sequence). CDR3 in DNA: TGTGCCAGTAGTATAGGAGCTAGCGGATACTCCTACAATGAGCAGTTCTTC. Residues: CASSIGASGYSYNEQFF.

The J gene is TRBJ1-1, the V gene TRBV5-1; perhaps TRBD1 as D (5 bases). The length of the CDR3 is 12 residues. Germline V gene data show CDR1 as SGHRS and CDR2 as YFSETQ. V was trimmed by 3 bases and J by 5 bases, leaving 8 bases between them. DNA of the CDR3: TGCGCCAGCAGCTCAGGGTTGACTGAAGCTTTCTTT. The encoded protein is CASSSGLTEAFF. The full variable domain, its missing parts supplied by reference TRBV5-1 and TRBJ1-1, is KAGVTQTPRYLIKTRGQQVTLSCSPISGHRSVSWYQQTPGQGLQFLFEYFSETQRNKGNFPGRFSGRQFSNSRSEMNVSTLELGDSALYLCASSSGLTEAFFGQGTRLTVV.